This TCR beta chain was documented in a study of OX40 agonist ivuxolimab in advanced cancers. Generated by immunoSEQ multiplex PCR, the TCRdb table keeps only in-frame clones and is missing some. The table has 65,000 to 70,000 clones, 90% to 95% seen once. This CDR3 comprises 15 residues. After removal of 3 bases from V and 2 bases from J, the junction contained 2 bases not matched to a gene. Germline loops: CDR1 SGHDN, CDR2 FVKESK. Drawing of blood for sampling happened at baseline, at cycle 4 day 1, and at cycle 7 day 1. The J gene is TRBJ2-7, the V gene TRBV14, with TRBD2 identical over 12 bases. Sequencing used CD4+ or CD8+ T cells sorted from blood, obtained in a trial of the OX40 agonist ivuxolimab. This TCR was recovered from an adult with an advanced solid tumor such as melanoma, head and neck, liver or kidney cancer. In DNA form, the CDR3 reads TGTGCCAGCAGCCACCGACTAGCGGGAGCCTACGAGCAGTACTTC. As protein: CASSHRLAGAYEQYF.